The 13 T cell receptor beta chains below were found in one sample sequenced in a study of cytomegalovirus exposure and HLA in healthy donors. The PCR had 60 Vbeta and 13 Jbeta primers. Assay used: immunoSEQ multiplex PCR; TCRdb lists only in-frame clones, some missing. Of 100,000 to 150,000 clones detected, 76% appear once; the ten largest clones hold 1.5% to 2%. Sequencing input: PBMCs. The receptors were gathered from a female donor in good health and CMV-seropositive.

This clone was recorded a few times. The chain has TRBV28 and TRBJ1-4; D unresolved. The CDR3 totals 14 residues. Between the trimmed V and J ends, which lost 2 bases and 0 bases, there was a span of 4 bases. Germline values: CDR1 MDHEN, CDR2 SYDVKM. CDR3 sequence: CASSLQSTNEKLFF. In nucleotides, the CDR3 is TGTGCCAGCAGTTTACAGTCAACTAATGAAAAACTGTTTTTT.

This clone is a singleton in its sample. The chain recombines TRBV19 with TRBJ2-5, with D possibly matching TRBD2 (7 bases). The DNA end lines up better with TRBJ2-7; the J call may be wrong. The CDR3 totals 15 residues. Germline V gives CDR1 LNHDA, CDR2 SQIVND (reference sequence). The CDR3 nucleotides read TGTGCCAGTAGTATGAATCGGGGGGCCTCCTACGAGCAGTACTTC. Encoded protein: CASSMNRGASYEQYF.

This clone was observed once. This chain joins TRBV11-3 and TRBJ2-1; TRBD2 matches 14 bases. The CDR3 covers 16 residues. Trimming at V came to 2 bases and at J to 6 bases, leaving 3 bases not matched to a gene. Per the germline V gene, CDR1 is SGHNT and CDR2 is YENEEA. CDR3 sequence: CASSLRTSGGTNEQFF. DNA of the CDR3: TGTGCCAGCAGCTTAAGGACTAGCGGGGGGACCAATGAGCAGTTCTTC.

V and J are TRBV5-6 and TRBJ2-5; the D is unclear. Trimming pared 4 bases from V and 0 bases from J, leaving 4 bases between. This CDR3 has 12 residues. Germline V gene sequence: CDR1 SGHDT, CDR2 YYEEEE. The CDR3 here is CASSPYQETQYF. CDR3 DNA sequence: TGTGCCAGCAGCCCATACCAAGAGACCCAGTACTTC.

This chain uses TRBV7-6 with TRBJ1-1, with 9 bases that match TRBD1. The CDR3 sequence is 13 residues long. In germline, CDR1 is SGHVS, CDR2 FNYEAQ. V was pared by 5 bases and J by 4 bases, with 2 bases of the junction left unmatched. CDR3 nucleotides: TGTGCCAGCAGCCGGACAGGGGCCACTGAAGCTTTCTTT. As protein: CASSRTGATEAFF.

The chain uses TRBV25-1 and TRBJ2-5; the D is unclear. Germline V gene sequence: CDR1 MGHDK, CDR2 SYGVNS. Trimming cost V 5 bases and J 1 base, with 8 bases left between them. The CDR3 has 13 residues. CDR3 sequence (DNA): TGTGCCAGCAGTTATACGGTCCAAGAGACCCAGTACTTC. Translated: CASSYTVQETQYF.

The chain has TRBV7-9 and TRBJ1-6, with unresolved D. CDR1 and CDR2 from the germline V gene are SEHNR and FQNEAQ (reference sequence). Trimming removed 5 bases from V and 8 bases from J, with 16 bases in between. The CDR3 loop spans 15 amino acids. CDR3 DNA sequence: TGTGCCAGCAGCCCACTCGGACTGGAGGATTCACCCCTCCACTTT. Protein product: CASSPLGLEDSPLHF.

This rearrangement joins TRBV5-1 to TRBJ2-7; the match to TRBD2 covers 11 bases. CDR3 length equals 15 residues. After removal of 4 bases from V and 4 bases from J, the junction contained 7 bases not matched to a gene. CDR1 and CDR2 (germline): SGHRS, YFSETQ. This CDR3 is CASSQGLAGPYEQYF. CDR3 bases: TGCGCCAGCAGCCAAGGACTAGCGGGCCCGTACGAGCAGTACTTC.

The genes are TRBV6-5 and TRBJ1-5; 9 bases fit TRBD1. The CDR3 sequence is 14 residues long. V lost 5 bases and J lost 3; bases outside the gene matches: 2. CDR1 is MNHEY and CDR2 is SVGAGI in the germline V gene. CDR3 region: CASSGTGTNQPQHF. CDR3 DNA: TGTGCCAGCAGTGGGACAGGGACCAATCAGCCCCAGCATTTT.

The V and J genes are TRBV18 and TRBJ1-1, with no clear D. V was trimmed by 0 bases and J by 3 bases, leaving 17 bases between them. CDR1 KGHSH and CDR2 LQKENI come from the germline V gene. CDR3 length: 17 residues. CDR3 sequence reads: CASSPPPGWPRDTEAFF. CDR3 nucleotides: TGTGCCAGCTCACCACCCCCGGGATGGCCGAGGGACACTGAAGCTTTCTTT.

V and J are TRBV10-1 and TRBJ2-2, with D unresolved. This CDR3 is built from 16 residues. Trimming left V 3 bases short and J 0 bases short, with 11 bases between. Germline CDR1 reads WNHNN; CDR2 reads SYGVQD (reference sequence). The CDR3 here is CASSDNYLTNTGELFF. The DNA of the CDR3 is TGCGCCAGCAGTGACAACTACCTAACGAACACCGGGGAGCTGTTTTTT.

The chain has TRBV6-1 and TRBJ2-2, with 7 bases fitting TRBD2. Germline CDR1 and CDR2: MNHNS and SASEGT. The CDR3 has 13 residues. Unmatched junction bases numbered 6, after V lost 10 bases and J lost 4 bases. The CDR3 bases are TGTGCCAACCGGGGGGATGGCACCGGGGAGCTGTTTTTT. This encodes CANRGDGTGELFF.

For the CDR3, the DNA is TGTGCCAGTAGTGGCTTGGGACTAGCGGGGGGCAATGAGCAGTTCTTC. Residues: CASSGLGLAGGNEQFF. The chain combines TRBV19 with TRBJ2-1; 15 nucleotides line up with TRBD2. The CDR3 sequence is 16 residues long. Trimming cost V 5 bases and J 6 bases; bases outside gene matches: 5. The germline V gene encodes CDR1 LNHDA and CDR2 SQIVND (reference sequence).